The TCR beta chain described here comes from a study of cytomegalovirus exposure and HLA in healthy donors. Per germline, CDR1 MGHRA and CDR2 YSYEKL. V dropped 2 bases and J dropped 7; count of bases not matched to a gene: 13. CDR3 length: 16 amino acids. Here immunoSEQ multiplex PCR was the method, and the copy in TCRdb shows in-frame clones only, minus some. The repertoire holds about 150,000 clones, with more than 75% as singletons. This clone is a singleton in its sample. Sequenced: PBMCs. This clonotype was sampled from a man aged 18-30 years in good health and CMV-seronegative. V and J are TRBV4-1 and TRBJ2-7, with 8 bases fitting TRBD2. The DNA for the CDR3 is TGCGCCAGCAGCCAACGATCGGGACTAGATGCGTGGGAGCAGTACTTC. Its translation: CASSQRSGLDAWEQYF.